The present TCR beta chain was sequenced within a study of blood T cell repertoires in COVID-19. For the study at large: Both acute and convalescent COVID-19 samples were obtained from the United States, Italy and Spain.

How the authors handled the data: Estimated nucleated cell counts came from reference gene primer amplification. Clones were sequenced by immunoSEQ multiplex PCR, and TCRdb holds only the in-frame ones, with some missing. From that table come the V and J calls and clone size; the DNA was used to work out D and trimming. The sample carries 90,000 to 110,000 clones, 70% to 90% recorded once. Germline V gene data show CDR1 as SGHKS and CDR2 as YYEKEE (reference sequence). The CDR3 has 13 amino acids. Trimming left V 1 base short and J 4 bases short, with 8 bases between. The sequence came from a woman aged 55-70 years with acute or convalescent COVID-19. The sequencing input was peripheral blood. This chain uses TRBV5-5 with TRBJ1-1; tentatively, D is TRBD1 (5 bases). CDR3 sequence reads: CASSLTGPTEAFF. The CDR3 nucleotides are TGTGCCAGCAGCTTGACAGGCCCCACTGAAGCTTTCTTT.